This T cell receptor beta chain was sequenced during a study of blood T cells in healthy people across ages. The second PCR ran roughly 7 to 12 cycles with a sample-barcoded 5' primer and J-beta primers. TCRdb re-analysed the 5' RACE reads in MiXCR, keeping a single row per CDR3 protein. The repertoire holds about 1.6 million distinct CDR3 sequences, with about 32% as singletons. The CDR3 is 14 residues long. CDR1 and CDR2 (germline): MGHRA, YSYEKL. Trimming took 6 bases from V and 0 from J, leaving 10 bases between them. This clonotype was counted many times. The chain links TRBV4-1 to TRBJ2-3; no clear D. This receptor was identified in a woman under 40 in good health. Sequenced material: blood. The CDR3 sequence: CASRGIASTDTQYF. As DNA, the CDR3 is TGCGCCAGCAGGGGGATCGCTAGCACAGATACGCAGTATTTT.